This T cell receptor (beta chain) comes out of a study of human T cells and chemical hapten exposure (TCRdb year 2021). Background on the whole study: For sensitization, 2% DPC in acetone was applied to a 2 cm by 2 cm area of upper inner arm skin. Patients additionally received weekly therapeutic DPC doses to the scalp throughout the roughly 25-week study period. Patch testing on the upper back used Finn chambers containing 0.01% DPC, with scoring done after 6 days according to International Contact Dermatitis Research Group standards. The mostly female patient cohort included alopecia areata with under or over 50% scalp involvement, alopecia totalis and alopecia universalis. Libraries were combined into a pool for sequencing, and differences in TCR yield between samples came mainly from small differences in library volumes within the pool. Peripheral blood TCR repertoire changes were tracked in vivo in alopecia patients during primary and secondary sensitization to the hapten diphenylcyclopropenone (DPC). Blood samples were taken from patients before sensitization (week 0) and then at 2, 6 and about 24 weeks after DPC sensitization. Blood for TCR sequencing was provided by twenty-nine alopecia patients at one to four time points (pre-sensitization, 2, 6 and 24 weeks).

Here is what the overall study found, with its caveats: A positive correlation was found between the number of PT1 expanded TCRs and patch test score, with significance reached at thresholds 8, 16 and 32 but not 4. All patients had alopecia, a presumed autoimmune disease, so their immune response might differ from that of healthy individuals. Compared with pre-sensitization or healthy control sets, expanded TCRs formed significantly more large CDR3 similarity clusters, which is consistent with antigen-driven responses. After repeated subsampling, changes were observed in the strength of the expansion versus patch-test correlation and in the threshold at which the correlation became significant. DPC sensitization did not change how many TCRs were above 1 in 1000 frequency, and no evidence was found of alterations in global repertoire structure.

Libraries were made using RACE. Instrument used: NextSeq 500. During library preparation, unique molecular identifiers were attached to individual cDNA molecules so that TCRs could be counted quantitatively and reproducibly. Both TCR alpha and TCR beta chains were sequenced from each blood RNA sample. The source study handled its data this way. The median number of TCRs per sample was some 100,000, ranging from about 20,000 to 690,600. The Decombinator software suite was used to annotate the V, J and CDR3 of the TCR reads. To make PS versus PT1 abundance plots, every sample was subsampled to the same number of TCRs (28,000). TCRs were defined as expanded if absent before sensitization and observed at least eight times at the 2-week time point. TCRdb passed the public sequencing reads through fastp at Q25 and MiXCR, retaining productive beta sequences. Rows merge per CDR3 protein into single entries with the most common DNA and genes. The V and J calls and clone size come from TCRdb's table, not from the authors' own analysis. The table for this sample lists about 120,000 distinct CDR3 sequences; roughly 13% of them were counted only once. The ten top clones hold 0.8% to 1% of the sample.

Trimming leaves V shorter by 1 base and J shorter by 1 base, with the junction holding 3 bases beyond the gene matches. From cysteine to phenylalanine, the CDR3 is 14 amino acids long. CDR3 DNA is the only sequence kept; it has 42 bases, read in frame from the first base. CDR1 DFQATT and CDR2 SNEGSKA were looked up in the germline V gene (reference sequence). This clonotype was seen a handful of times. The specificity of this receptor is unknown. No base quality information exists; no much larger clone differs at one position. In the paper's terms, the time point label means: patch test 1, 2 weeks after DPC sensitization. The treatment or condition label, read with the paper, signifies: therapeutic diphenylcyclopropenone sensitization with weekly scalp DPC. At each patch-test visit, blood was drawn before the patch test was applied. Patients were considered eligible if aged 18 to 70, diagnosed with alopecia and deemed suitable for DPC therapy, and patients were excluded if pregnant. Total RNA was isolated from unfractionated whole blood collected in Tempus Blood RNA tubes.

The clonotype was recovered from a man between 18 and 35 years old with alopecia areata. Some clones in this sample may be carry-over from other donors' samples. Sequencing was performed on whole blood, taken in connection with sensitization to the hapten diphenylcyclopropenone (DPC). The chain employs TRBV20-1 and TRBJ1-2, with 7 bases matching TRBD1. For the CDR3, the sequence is CSARGGQLNYGYTF. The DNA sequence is TGCAGTGCTAGAGGGGGACAGCTTAACTATGGCTACACCTTC.